The 28 T cell receptor beta chains below were found in one sample sequenced in a study of CD39 and CD103 CD8 tumor-infiltrating T cells (dated by TCRdb to the late 2010s). Library preparation used the immunoSEQ multiplex PCR assay. Drawn from immuneACCESS, this table holds only the in-frame rearrangements with V and J called that TCRdb kept. Clones are partly lost; checked studies trace under half to an unresolved V gene and leave the rest unexplained. The sample profile shows some 16,000 clones; just over 90% of them were found once. In total, the top ten clones hold 4.3% of the sample. Sequencing was performed on CD8+ T cells sorted from blood. In light of the paper, this sample's cell subset or site label describes: total memory CD8 T cells (CD45RA-CCR7+/-) from blood or uninvolved lymph node. All receptors come from a human donor with head and neck squamous cell carcinoma.

CDR3 residues: CASSLAYGRSNQPQHF. The CDR3 DNA reads as TGTGCCAGCAGCTTAGCTTACGGGAGGAGCAATCAGCCCCAGCATTTT. The chain recombines TRBV7-6 with TRBJ1-5, with D unclear. V dropped 0 bases and J dropped 1 base, with 10 bases sitting between them. This CDR3 region has 16 residues. CDR1 is SGHVS, CDR2 FNYEAQ, per germline.

This chain links TRBV27 with TRBJ1-1, with D maybe TRBD1 (5 bases). This CDR3 comprises 13 residues. The V end was cut by 2 bases, the J end by 7 bases, with 11 bases between. Germline loops: CDR1 MNHEY, CDR2 SMNVEV (reference sequence). DNA for the CDR3: TGTGCCAGCAGTTTAAAGGGGTTAAATGAAGCTTTCTTT. Its protein product is CASSLKGLNEAFF.

The V gene is TRBV28, the J gene TRBJ1-2; D possibly corresponds to TRBD1 (5 bases). This CDR3 spans 14 amino acids. Trimming shortened V by 3 bases and J by 2 bases, and 10 bases separated the two germline ends. Germline CDR1 reads MDHEN; CDR2 reads SYDVKM. CDR3 DNA: TGTGCCAGCAGTTTTGGGACGGGAAACTATGGCTACACCTTC. Protein sequence: CASSFGTGNYGYTF.

The V and J genes are TRBV11-2 and TRBJ2-2, with 7 bases identical to TRBD1. V shed 1 base, J shed 7 bases, and the junction held 6 bases outside the gene matches. Germline V lookup: CDR1 SGHAT, CDR2 FQNNGV. The CDR3 length is 15 residues. CDR3 loop: CASSLGTGVGGELFF. The CDR3 DNA follows: TGTGCCAGCAGCTTAGGTACAGGGGTCGGCGGGGAGCTGTTTTTT.

This clone was seen a single time. This chain connects TRBV27 to TRBJ2-5; TRBD1 might be the D (6 bases). V was pared by 4 bases and J by 5 bases, with 14 bases between. This CDR3 spans 14 amino acids. Germline V gene sequence: CDR1 MNHEY, CDR2 SMNVEV (reference sequence). The CDR3 DNA follows: TGTGCCAGCAGTTGGGGCAGGGGCGTTGAGACCCAGTACTTC. Translating gives CASSWGRGVETQYF.

This clone was seen more than once but under ten times. This sequence joins TRBV5-6 and TRBJ1-5; perhaps TRBD1 as D (6 bases). Germline lookup yields CDR1 SGHDT and CDR2 YYEEEE. The CDR3 runs 13 residues. Between the trimmed V and J ends, which lost 7 bases and 6 bases, there was a span of 14 bases. CDR3 nucleotides: TGTGCCAGCGGCGAGGGGGGTGCTCAGCCCCAGCATTTT. Protein sequence: CASGEGGAQPQHF. Combining the CDR3 with reference TRBV5-6 and TRBJ1-5 gives the whole variable domain DAGVTQSPTHLIKTRGQQVTLRCSPKSGHDTVSWYQQALGQGPQFIFQYYEEEERQRGNFPDRFSGHQFPNYSSELNVNALLLGDSALYLCASGEGGAQPQHFGDGTRLSIL.

J is TRBJ2-7 and V is TRBV4-1, with a tentative D call TRBD2 (6 bases). The V gene lost 0 bases and the J gene lost 3 bases, with 12 bases spanning the gap. This CDR3 comprises 15 residues. The germline CDR1 and CDR2 sequences are MGHRA and YSYEKL. CDR3 in amino acids: CASSQENGGYYEQYF. CDR3 in DNA: TGCGCCAGCAGCCAAGAAAACGGGGGTTACTACGAGCAGTACTTC.

The chain recombines TRBV6-5 with TRBJ2-3; possibly TRBD2 for D (7 bases). Germline V gene data show CDR1 as MNHEY and CDR2 as SVGAGI. The CDR3 totals 13 residues. The V end was cut by 5 bases, the J end by 4 bases, with 10 bases between. For the CDR3, the DNA is TGTGCCAGCAGTCTCGGGGGGCCAGATACGCAGTATTTT. Translation: CASSLGGPDTQYF.

The chain combines TRBV4-1 with TRBJ2-1; TRBD1 matches at 11 bases. CDR3 size: 15 residues. Germline CDR1 is MGHRA and CDR2 is YSYEKL. V was clipped by 3 bases and J by 8 bases; unmatched bases: 6. The CDR3 spells CASSHGTGGIDEQFF. CDR3 DNA sequence: TGCGCCAGCAGCCACGGGACAGGGGGGATCGATGAGCAGTTCTTC.

The CDR3 DNA reads TGTGCCAGCAGCGTAGTCTCGGGGATTGATACCCCTATAGCTTTCTTT. The encoded protein is CASSVVSGIDTPIAFF. V usage is TRBV9 and J usage is TRBJ1-1; D is unclear. Trimming took 0 bases from V and 10 from J, leaving 22 bases between them. Germline CDR1 and CDR2: SGDLS and YYNGEE. This CDR3 has 16 residues.

The CDR3: CASIAWEGSYNSPLHF. The CDR3 DNA reads as TGCGCCAGCATCGCGTGGGAGGGGTCCTATAATTCACCCCTCCACTTT. This chain uses TRBV4-1 with TRBJ1-6; D may be TRBD1 (5 bases). The CDR3 has 16 amino acids. Germline assignment: CDR1 MGHRA and CDR2 YSYEKL. Deletions cut 7 bases from V and 1 base from J, with 14 bases between.

The chain employs TRBV27 and TRBJ2-1, with TRBD1 identical over 7 bases. Germline V gene sequence: CDR1 MNHEY, CDR2 SMNVEV (reference sequence). Trimming at V came to 7 bases and at J to 7 bases, leaving 10 bases not matched to a gene. There are 14 residues in the CDR3. The CDR3 here is CASKRQGGLNEQFF. The CDR3 region has the DNA TGTGCCAGCAAAAGACAGGGCGGTCTAAATGAGCAGTTCTTC.

This sequence joins TRBV10-3 and TRBJ1-6, with no clear D. Germline lookup yields CDR1 ENHRY and CDR2 SYGVKD. This CDR3 has 13 residues. Between the trimmed V and J ends, which lost 6 bases and 8 bases, there was a span of 11 bases. DNA of the CDR3: TGTGCCATCAGGGAGATGGGCGATTCACCCCTCCACTTT. Amino acid sequence: CAIREMGDSPLHF.

The chain recombines TRBV7-9 with TRBJ2-7, with 9 bases lining up with TRBD1. V shed 4 bases, J shed 6 bases, and the junction held 7 bases outside the gene matches. This CDR3 region has 14 residues. Germline loops: CDR1 SEHNR, CDR2 FQNEAQ (reference sequence). The CDR3 region is CASSSPGQGAEQYF. In DNA, the CDR3 is TGTGCCAGCAGCTCCCCGGGACAGGGTGCCGAGCAGTACTTC.

The chain combines TRBV4-1 with TRBJ1-1, with a weak D call TRBD1 (5 bases). V dropped 4 bases and J dropped 4 bases, with 16 bases sitting between them. The CDR3 runs to 15 residues. Germline values: CDR1 MGHRA, CDR2 YSYEKL. The DNA of the CDR3 is TGCGCCAGCAGCCGGGGAGGGGACCTCGGCACTGAAGCTTTCTTT. Protein: CASSRGGDLGTEAFF.

The chain carries TRBV7-9 and TRBJ1-1, with D unresolved. CDR1 and CDR2 from the germline V gene are SEHNR and FQNEAQ (reference sequence). The V end was cut by 6 bases, the J end by 6 bases, with 11 bases between. The CDR3 has 12 amino acids. CDR3 loop: CASSSLSPEAFF. The CDR3 nucleotides are TGTGCCAGCAGTAGTCTAAGCCCTGAAGCTTTCTTT.

The V call is TRBV13, the J call TRBJ1-1, with D perhaps TRBD1 (5 bases). The CDR3 is 16 amino acids. Trimming took off 5 bases at V and 4 bases at J, with 20 bases between the two ends. Germline loops: CDR1 PRHDT, CDR2 FYEKMQ (reference sequence). CDR3 region: CASSPPWLGLVTEAFF. CDR3 nucleotides: TGTGCCAGCAGCCCCCCCTGGCTGGGACTTGTCACTGAAGCTTTCTTT.

V usage is TRBV19 and J usage is TRBJ2-5; D possibly corresponds to TRBD1 (6 bases). The CDR3 consists of 14 residues. Trimming removed 5 bases at V and 5 bases at J, with 15 bases between. CDR1 and CDR2 from the germline V gene are LNHDA and SQIVND (reference sequence). The CDR3 nucleotides are TGTGCCAGTAGTCCGGGACACTCTGTGGAGACCCAGTACTTC. Residues: CASSPGHSVETQYF. The full variable domain, completed using reference TRBV19 and TRBJ2-5, is DGGITQSPKYLFRKEGQNVTLSCEQNLNHDAMYWYRQDPGQGLRLIYYSQIVNDFQKGDIAEGYSVSREKKESFPLTVTSAQKNPTAFYLCASSPGHSVETQYFGPGTRLLVL.

This clone appeared a few times. V usage is TRBV19 and J usage is TRBJ1-6; no definite D call. CDR1 LNHDA and CDR2 SQIVND come from the germline V gene (reference sequence). Trimming removed 6 bases at V and 10 bases at J, with 13 bases between. The CDR3 extends over 13 amino acids. Here the CDR3 DNA reads TGTGCCAGTAGCCTGGTGGCCGGCTCACCCCTCCACTTT. Amino acids: CASSLVAGSPLHF.

The rearrangement joins TRBV11-2 to TRBJ2-1; maybe TRBD2 (6 bases). CDR3 length equals 17 residues. Trimming stripped 6 bases from V and 8 bases from J, with 26 bases between. Germline lookup yields CDR1 SGHAT and CDR2 FQNNGV. CDR3 bases: TGTGCCAGCAGTCAATTCCGGGACTCTCAACCGGGCTATGAGCAGTTCTTC. This codes for CASSQFRDSQPGYEQFF.

This sequence joins TRBV27 and TRBJ2-7; 8 nucleotides agree with TRBD1. Germline values: CDR1 MNHEY, CDR2 SMNVEV (reference sequence). Trimming at V came to 6 bases and at J to 0 bases, leaving 4 bases not matched to a gene. The CDR3 is 14 amino acids. The CDR3 sequence: CASSWDRSSYEQYF. CDR3 nucleotide sequence: TGTGCCAGCAGCTGGGACAGGTCCTCCTACGAGCAGTACTTC.

The genes are TRBV19 and TRBJ2-7; 7 positions match TRBD1. CDR3 length: 13 amino acids. V gave up 7 bases and J gave up 4 bases; unmatched junction bases: 7. Germline CDR1 LNHDA, CDR2 SQIVND (reference sequence). The DNA for the CDR3 is TGTGCCAGTACCCCGGGGACAGCTTACGAGCAGTACTTC. Its protein product is CASTPGTAYEQYF.

The genes are TRBV19 and TRBJ2-7; perhaps D is TRBD1 or TRBD2 (6 bases each). The germline CDR1 and CDR2 sequences are LNHDA and SQIVND (reference sequence). The CDR3 runs to 14 residues. V shed 9 bases and J shed 4 bases, with 19 bases lying between them. The CDR3 loop reads CASQPTGGIYEQYF. In DNA, the CDR3 is TGTGCCAGCCAACCGACAGGCGGGATTTACGAGCAGTACTTC.

This clone appeared a single time. The chain couples TRBV7-9 to TRBJ2-2, with D uncertain. The CDR3 contains 12 residues. CDR1 is SEHNR and CDR2 is FQNEAQ in the germline V gene (reference sequence). Between the trimmed V and J ends, which lost 2 bases and 5 bases, there was a span of 3 bases. CDR3 in amino acids: CASSLRTGELFF. Here the CDR3 DNA reads TGTGCCAGCAGCTTACGGACCGGGGAGCTGTTTTTT.

The V and J genes are TRBV28 and TRBJ2-7; the D gene is possibly TRBD1 (6 bases). Germline V gene data show CDR1 as MDHEN and CDR2 as SYDVKM. The CDR3 consists of 15 residues. V was pared by 4 bases and J by 2 bases, with 15 bases between. The CDR3 region has the DNA TGTGCCAGCAGTTCAAACCACAGGGTTCCCTACGAGCAGTACTTC. This gives the protein CASSSNHRVPYEQYF. Full variable domain (missing parts from reference TRBV28 and TRBJ2-7): DVKVTQSSRYLVKRTGEKVFLECVQDMDHENMFWYRQDPGLGLRLIYFSYDVKMKEKGDIPEGYSVSREKKERFSLILESASTNQTSMYLCASSSNHRVPYEQYFGPGTRLTVT.

The chain links TRBV29-1 to TRBJ2-5; D gene uncertain. Per the germline V gene, CDR1 is SQVTM and CDR2 is ANQGSEA. Trimming took off 6 bases at V and 0 bases at J, with 8 bases between the two ends. There are 12 residues in the CDR3. In DNA form, the CDR3 reads TGCAGCGTCGCCAGGAACCAAGAGACCCAGTACTTC. This translates into CSVARNQETQYF.

CDR3 sequence: CSVAVNYGYTF. The CDR3 bases are TGCAGCGTTGCGGTTAACTATGGCTACACCTTC. The genes are TRBV29-1 and TRBJ1-2; the D is unclear. Germline lookup yields CDR1 SQVTM and CDR2 ANQGSEA. The V end was cut by 4 bases, the J end by 1 base, with 4 bases between. There are 11 residues in the CDR3. Combining the CDR3 with reference TRBV29-1 and TRBJ1-2 gives the whole variable domain SAVISQKPSRDICQRGTSLTIQCQVDSQVTMMFWYRQQPGQSLTLIATANQGSEATYESGFVIDKFPISRPNLTFSTLTVSNMSPEDSSIYLCSVAVNYGYTFGSGTRLTVV.

Only one count was recorded for this clone. The chain is built from TRBV7-6 and TRBJ1-1; 9 bases match TRBD1. This CDR3 contains 18 residues. V gave up 0 bases and J gave up 4 bases; unmatched junction bases: 12. CDR1 is SGHVS, CDR2 FNYEAQ, per germline. In nucleotides, the CDR3 is TGTGCCAGCAGCTTAGCGGCGGGACAGGGAGGTGGCGGCACTGAAGCTTTCTTT. Its protein product is CASSLAAGQGGGGTEAFF. The full variable domain, its missing parts supplied by reference TRBV7-6 and TRBJ1-1, is GAGVSQSPRYKVTKRGQDVALRCDPISGHVSLYWYRQALGQGPEFLTYFNYEAQQDKSGLPNDRFSAERPEGSISTLTIQRTEQRDSAMYRCASSLAAGQGGGGTEAFFGQGTRLTVV.